This entry lists 21 T cell receptor beta chains sequenced from one sample in a study of cytomegalovirus exposure and HLA in healthy donors. Primers for the PCR totalled 60 Vbeta and 13 Jbeta. Using immunoSEQ multiplex PCR, the repertoire was profiled, and TCRdb retains in-frame clones only, with some absent. Among roughly 100,000 clones, roughly an eighth were seen once, and the ten largest hold approximately 15%. The sample consisted of PBMCs. Receptors originate from a man in his forties in good health and CMV-seropositive.

J is TRBJ2-1 and V is TRBV7-2; 16 bases line up with TRBD2. This CDR3 spans 16 amino acids. Per germline, CDR1 SGHTA and CDR2 FQGNSA. J lost 10 bases, V lost 5 bases, and 8 bases had no gene match. CDR3 residues: CASSPGTSGRAREQFF. The CDR3 bases are TGTGCCAGCAGCCCCGGGACTAGCGGGAGGGCCAGGGAGCAGTTCTTC.

The chain has TRBV11-2 and TRBJ1-6; D gene unclear. The germline V gene encodes CDR1 SGHAT and CDR2 FQNNGV. The CDR3 contains 12 residues. Trimming pared 2 bases from V and 8 bases from J, leaving 4 bases between. The CDR3 sequence: CASSLSYSPLHF. The CDR3 DNA reads as TGTGCCAGCAGCTTAAGCTATTCACCCCTCCACTTT.

The CDR3 loop is CAWSVPAGGLWGIQETQYF. DNA of the CDR3: TGTGCCTGGAGTGTACCCGCGGGAGGCCTCTGGGGTATCCAAGAGACCCAGTACTTC. The V gene is TRBV30, the J gene TRBJ2-5; 8 bases are a match to TRBD2. V gave up 0 bases and J gave up 1 base; unmatched junction bases: 16. Germline V CDR1 and CDR2: GTSNPN, SVGIG (reference sequence). The CDR3 extends over 19 amino acids. Full variable domain (rest looked up from reference TRBV30 and TRBJ2-5): SQTIHQWPATLVQPVGSPLSLECTVEGTSNPNLYWYRQAAGRGLQLLFYSVGIGQISSEVPQNLSASRPQDRQFILSSKKLLLSDSGFYLCAWSVPAGGLWGIQETQYFGPGTRLLVL.

DNA for the CDR3: TGTGCCAGCGCACCGACAGGATACAATCAGCCCCAGCATTTT. It translates to CASAPTGYNQPQHF. The V call is TRBV6-5, the J call TRBJ1-5, with D possibly TRBD1 on 6 matching bases. Germline CDR1 reads MNHEY; CDR2 reads SVGAGI. The CDR3 runs to 14 residues. The V gene lost 8 bases and the J gene lost 3 bases, with 14 bases spanning the gap.

The J gene is TRBJ1-1, the V gene TRBV19; 8 nucleotides agree with TRBD1. The CDR3 is 14 residues long. Germline V gives CDR1 LNHDA, CDR2 SQIVND (reference sequence). The V segment lost 11 bases and the J segment 0 bases; nucleotides outside the gene matches: 8. CDR3 sequence (DNA): TGTGCCTCACAGGGGGTAGGAATGAACACTGAAGCTTTCTTT. It encodes CASQGVGMNTEAFF.

With respect to this clone: The same CDR3 is also encoded by other DNA sequences in this sample. The chain couples TRBV29-1 to TRBJ2-3; TRBD2 aligns across 11 bases. The CDR3 covers 20 residues. The germline gives CDR1 SQVTM, CDR2 ANQGSEA. The junction had 18 bases not matched to a gene; V was cut back by 3 bases and J by 1 base. This chain's CDR3 is CSVDPPLTSGRARGTDTQYF. As DNA, the CDR3 is TGCAGCGTTGACCCGCCCCTTACTAGCGGGAGAGCACGGGGCACAGATACGCAGTATTTT.

As DNA, the CDR3 is TGTGCCAGCAGTGAAACACGAGGTTCGATTTATGGCTACACCTTC. Translation: CASSETRGSIYGYTF. The genes are TRBV2 and TRBJ1-2, with D unclear. Trimming shortened V by 2 bases and J by 5 bases, and 15 bases separated the two germline ends. This CDR3 spans 15 amino acids. Germline values: CDR1 SNHLY, CDR2 FYNNEI.

The chain links TRBV5-1 to TRBJ2-7; TRBD1 agrees at 7 bases. This CDR3 contains 14 residues. Losses at the gene ends were 0 bases for V and 4 bases for J; bases not matched to a gene: 4. Germline assignment: CDR1 SGHRS and CDR2 YFSETQ. The DNA of the CDR3 is TGCGCCAGCAGCTTGGGACAGGGAGAATACGAGCAGTACTTC. It specifies CASSLGQGEYEQYF. Filled out from reference TRBV5-1 and TRBJ2-7, the complete variable domain reads KAGVTQTPRYLIKTRGQQVTLSCSPISGHRSVSWYQQTPGQGLQFLFEYFSETQRNKGNFPGRFSGRQFSNSRSEMNVSTLELGDSALYLCASSLGQGEYEQYFGPGTRLTVT.

Comments on this clone: It is likely a read error: a sequence one base away is far more abundant. The chain recombines TRBV2 with TRBJ1-1; D is unresolved. CDR1 is SNHLY and CDR2 is FYNNEI in the germline V gene. CDR3 size: 8 residues. The CDR3 DNA is TGTGACAGCAGGCGATCTTTCTTT. It codes for CDSRRSFF.

A few counts support this clone. The V and J genes are TRBV5-6 and TRBJ2-7; 7 nucleotides align to TRBD1. V dropped 4 bases and J dropped 4; count of bases not matched to a gene: 11. The CDR3 covers 15 residues. CDR1 is SGHDT, CDR2 YYEEEE, per germline. CDR3 in amino acids: CASSPPGTVYYEQYF. The CDR3 nucleotides read TGTGCCAGCAGCCCCCCCGGGACAGTTTATTACGAGCAGTACTTC.

This chain joins TRBV6-1 and TRBJ2-1; 8 positions agree with TRBD2. Looked up from germline, CDR1 is MNHNS and CDR2 is SASEGT. With V trimmed by 5 bases and J by 10 bases, 7 bases remained unmatched. The length of the CDR3 is 13 residues. CDR3 nucleotide sequence: TGTGCCAGCAGTAGGCCGGGACTAGAAGAGCAGTTCTTC. The encoded protein is CASSRPGLEEQFF.

The gene calls are TRBV5-1 and TRBJ2-7; 7 bases agree with TRBD1. CDR1 SGHRS and CDR2 YFSETQ come from the germline V gene. V lost 0 bases, J lost 4 bases, and 7 bases stayed unmatched. This CDR3 region has 15 residues. The CDR3 DNA sequence: TGCGCCAGCAGCTTGGTGGGGACAGTGGTGTACGAGCAGTACTTC. Protein product: CASSLVGTVVYEQYF.

The J gene is TRBJ2-3, the V gene TRBV6-1; 8 nucleotides match TRBD2. V gave up 7 bases and J gave up 2 bases; unmatched junction bases: 8. Per germline, CDR1 MNHNS and CDR2 SASEGT. This CDR3 has 15 residues. The CDR3 is CASIPGGWDTDTQYF. The CDR3 region has the DNA TGTGCCAGCATCCCGGGGGGGTGGGACACAGATACGCAGTATTTT.

There are a few counts of this clone. The rearrangement joins TRBV5-1 to TRBJ2-3, with TRBD2 identical over 13 bases. With V trimmed by 4 bases and J by 3 bases, 8 bases remained unmatched. CDR3 length equals 17 residues. Germline V CDR1 and CDR2: SGHRS, YFSETQ. CDR3 sequence (DNA): TGCGCCAGCAGCCCACTTTGGACTAGCGGGAGTACAGATACGCAGTATTTT. It translates to CASSPLWTSGSTDTQYF.

This clone was observed a handful of times. The chain combines TRBV6-5 with TRBJ2-3; 7 bases fit TRBD1. Unmatched junction bases numbered 4, after V lost 0 bases and J lost 4 bases. The length of the CDR3 is 15 residues. Per the germline V gene, CDR1 is MNHEY and CDR2 is SVGAGI. The CDR3 sequence: CASSYSGQVADTQYF. Written as DNA, the CDR3 is TGTGCCAGCAGTTACTCTGGACAGGTCGCAGATACGCAGTATTTT.

The rearrangement uses TRBV6-1 and TRBJ2-3; D remains unclear. The V gene's germline CDR1 is MNHNS and CDR2 SASEGT. V was shortened by 2 bases and J by 2 bases, with 8 bases between the two germline ends. CDR3 length: 14 residues. For the CDR3, the DNA is TGTGCCAGCAGTGAAAACAGTAACACAGATACGCAGTATTTT. Encoded protein: CASSENSNTDTQYF.

The chain recombines TRBV2 with TRBJ2-3, with D unclear. The V and J ends lost 7 bases and 0 bases respectively, with 11 bases between them. Germline values: CDR1 SNHLY, CDR2 FYNNEI. The CDR3 is 14 residues long. The CDR3 sequence: CASTYQASTDTQYF. The CDR3 DNA reads TGTGCCAGCACCTATCAGGCTAGCACAGATACGCAGTATTTT. The whole variable domain, remainder taken from reference TRBV2 and TRBJ2-3, is EPEVTQTPSHQVTQMGQEVILRCVPISNHLYFYWYRQILGQKVEFLVSFYNNEISEKSEIFDDQFSVERPDGSNFTLKIRSTKLEDSAMYFCASTYQASTDTQYFGPGTRLTVL.

V is TRBV6-1 and J is TRBJ1-4; possibly TRBD1 for D (5 bases). The germline V gene has CDR1 MNHNS and CDR2 SASEGT. This CDR3 contains 15 residues. Deletions cut 1 base from V and 4 bases from J, with 10 bases between. This CDR3 reads CASSEEAGRNEKLFF. The CDR3 nucleotides read TGTGCCAGCAGTGAAGAGGCAGGGCGTAATGAAAAACTGTTTTTT.

The rearrangement joins TRBV5-1 to TRBJ1-4, with D unresolved. The CDR3 spans 17 residues. Looked up from germline, CDR1 is SGHRS and CDR2 is YFSETQ. The ends were cut back, 0 bases at V and 0 bases at J, with 12 bases in the middle. The CDR3 region has the DNA TGCGCCAGCAGCTTGGGTTCAGGTTCCCCAACTAATGAAAAACTGTTTTTT. It translates to CASSLGSGSPTNEKLFF.

This clone appeared a few times. V and J are TRBV4-3 and TRBJ2-4, with D unclear. The V and J ends lost 0 bases and 8 bases respectively, with 17 bases between them. CDR1 and CDR2 (germline): LGHNA, YSLEER. The CDR3 runs to 16 residues. CDR3 residues: CASSQEGAGPVDIQYF. The DNA of the CDR3 is TGCGCCAGCAGCCAAGAAGGCGCAGGTCCAGTGGACATTCAGTACTTC.

The J gene is TRBJ2-7, the V gene TRBV4-1, with 8 positions matching TRBD2. The ends lost 0 bases at V and 5 bases at J; junction bases unmatched: 6. Per the germline V gene, CDR1 is MGHRA and CDR2 is YSYEKL. The CDR3 covers 15 residues. CDR3 region: CASSQDSGGPDEQYF. CDR3 bases: TGCGCCAGCAGCCAAGATTCGGGAGGGCCCGACGAGCAGTACTTC.